This entry describes one T cell receptor (beta chain). No antigen is known for it. The sample originates from a study of CD8 T cells in ankylosing spondylitis. Study outcomes and limitations: In peripheral blood, disease-linked CD8+ clones occurred at relatively low frequencies. One TCR beta motif, made up of roughly 8 highly homologous variants, appeared characteristic of ankylosing spondylitis blood. Existing reports had already noted some motif variants in reactive arthritis synovial fluid and blood. Matched ankylosing spondylitis synovial fluid reportedly showed significant enrichment of disease-linked clones.

Quantitative molecular-barcoded 5'-RACE generated the TCR beta libraries. TCRdb re-called the 5' RACE reads with MiXCR, one entry per CDR3 protein. This sample has about 800,000 distinct CDR3 sequences, with 12% found just once. The CDR3 is 16 residues long. Germline V gene lookup returns CDR1 MNHNS and CDR2 SASEGT. With 5 bases clipped from V and 0 bases from J, the junction kept 7 bases outside the gene matches. The clonotype was recovered from a male donor with ankylosing spondylitis. The sample taken for sequencing was blood, either unsorted or a sorted T cell fraction (not recorded which). J is TRBJ2-7 and V is TRBV6-1; 10 nucleotides agree with TRBD1. The CDR3 DNA sequence: TGTGCCAGCAGTCCGGACAGGGGGAGCCCCTCCTACGAGCAGTACTTC. This sequence encodes CASSPDRGSPSYEQYF.